Below, 5 T cell receptor beta chains from the same sample are listed, as sequenced in a study of cytomegalovirus exposure and HLA in healthy donors. Primers for the PCR totalled 60 Vbeta and 13 Jbeta. Profiled with immunoSEQ multiplex PCR; TCRdb holds only in-frame clones, not every one. The sample consists of hundreds of thousands of clones, roughly 85% of them appearing once. Sequenced: PBMCs. All receptors derive from a girl aged 2 to 10 in good health and CMV-seronegative.

With regard to this clone: A read error may account for a junction end that differs from germline. The V gene is TRBV6-1, the J gene TRBJ2-7, with a weak D call TRBD1 (6 bases). CDR3 length: 11 residues. Germline CDR1 reads MNHNS; CDR2 reads SASEGT. This CDR3 is CASRQRDIQHF. CDR3 DNA sequence: TGTGCCAGCAGACAAAGGGACATCCAGCACTTC.

The chain recombines TRBV20-1 with TRBJ1-2, with D hard to call. The germline V gene encodes CDR1 DFQATT and CDR2 SNEGSKA (reference sequence). The CDR3 has 10 residues. This chain's CDR3 is CRVTAYGYTF. The CDR3 DNA reads as TGCAGGGTTACAGCCTATGGCTACACCTTC.

The V and J genes are TRBV10-1 and TRBJ2-4, with 10 bases fitting TRBD2. This CDR3 is built from 16 residues. Unmatched junction bases numbered 16, after V lost 11 bases and J lost 6 bases. Germline CDR1 reads WNHNN; CDR2 reads SYGVQD (reference sequence). As DNA, the CDR3 is TGCGCCGGTCCCCCGGCTAGCGGGGGCTGTAGAAACATTCAGTACTTC. It is translated as CAGPPASGGCRNIQYF.

This clone was seen a handful of times. Within the sample, other DNA sequences also encode this same CDR3. V and J are TRBV7-9 and TRBJ2-7, with a possible D match to TRBD1 (6 bases). Looked up from germline, CDR1 is SEHNR and CDR2 is FQNEAQ (reference sequence). This CDR3 is 13 amino acids long. Trimming shortened V by 0 bases and J by 3 bases, and 6 bases separated the two germline ends. The CDR3 DNA reads TGTGCCAGCAGCTTAGCAGGGGGCTACGAGCAGTACTTC. Protein: CASSLAGGYEQYF. Filled out from reference TRBV7-9 and TRBJ2-7, the complete variable domain reads DTGVSQNPRHKITKRGQNVTFRCDPISEHNRLYWYRQTLGQGPEFLTYFQNEAQLEKSRLLSDRFSAERPKGSFSTLEIQRTEQGDSAMYLCASSLAGGYEQYFGPGTRLTVT.

The table lists this clone with a count of one. V usage is TRBV5-4 and J usage is TRBJ2-1; tentatively, D is TRBD2 (7 bases). V dropped 1 base and J dropped 9 bases, with 11 bases sitting between them. The CDR3 spans 13 residues. The germline gives CDR1 SGHNT, CDR2 YYREEE (reference sequence). The CDR3 reads CASSLRGGGEQFF. CDR3 DNA: TGTGCCAGCAGCTTGAGAGGGGGGGGTGAGCAGTTCTTC.